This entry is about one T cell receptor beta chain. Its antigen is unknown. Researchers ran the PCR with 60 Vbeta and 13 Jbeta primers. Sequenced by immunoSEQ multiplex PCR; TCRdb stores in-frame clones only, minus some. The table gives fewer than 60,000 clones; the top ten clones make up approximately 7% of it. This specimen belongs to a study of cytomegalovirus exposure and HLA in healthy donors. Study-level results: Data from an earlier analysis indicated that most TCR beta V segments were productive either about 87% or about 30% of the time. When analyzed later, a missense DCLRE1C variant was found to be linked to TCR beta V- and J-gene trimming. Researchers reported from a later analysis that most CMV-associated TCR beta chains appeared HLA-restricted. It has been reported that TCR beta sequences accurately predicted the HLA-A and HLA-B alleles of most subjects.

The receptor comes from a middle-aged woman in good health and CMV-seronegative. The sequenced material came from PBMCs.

Here the CDR3 DNA reads TGCGCCAGCAGCCAAGATGAGGACTTCTATGGCTACACCTTC. It is translated as CASSQDEDFYGYTF. J is TRBJ1-2 and V is TRBV4-1, with D hard to call. This CDR3 has 14 amino acids. Germline V CDR1 and CDR2: MGHRA, YSYEKL. The V end lost 0 bases, the J end lost 4 bases, and 9 bases lay between the germline ends.